This passage covers 4 T cell receptor beta chains from one sample sequenced in a study of beta chain features in type 1 diabetes. General study points: TCRB CDR3s were moderately but significantly shorter in Type 1 diabetes patients in all four CD4+ subsets.

The study reverse transcribed the entire isolated RNA, so it sequenced expressed TCRB transcripts. The protocol was immunoSEQ multiplex PCR, while the TCRdb copy is restricted to in-frame clones and leaves out a portion. The sample has around 240,000 clones, 16% seen once. These receptors' antigens are unknown. The sample comprised naive CD4+ T cells from blood. The receptors stem from a man aged 30 to 39 with type 1 diabetes.

This clone turned up a few times. The chain employs TRBV15 and TRBJ2-3; weak D call: TRBD2 (5 bases). The CDR3 covers 17 residues. The V end was cut by 2 bases, the J end by 0 bases, with 15 bases between. The V gene's germline CDR1 is LNHNV and CDR2 YYDKDF (reference sequence). The CDR3, as DNA: TGTGCCACCAGCAGATCTAGTAGCGTGATTAGCACAGATACGCAGTATTTT. It codes for CATSRSSSVISTDTQYF.

The chain combines TRBV29-1 with TRBJ2-5; no firm D call. The V end lost 4 bases, the J end lost 4 bases, and 13 bases lay between the germline ends. Per germline, CDR1 SQVTM and CDR2 ANQGSEA. The CDR3 is made up of 13 amino acids. CDR3 DNA: TGCAGCGTTGGGATGGTCAGAGGAGAGACCCAGTACTTC. It specifies CSVGMVRGETQYF.

This chain connects TRBV4-2 to TRBJ2-1, with D tentatively TRBD1 or TRBD2 (5 bases each). Germline CDR1 reads LGHNA; CDR2 reads YNFKEQ. Trimming took 0 bases from V and 4 from J, leaving 10 bases between them. This CDR3 is 15 amino acids long. The CDR3 spells CASSQDRDDYNEQFF. The CDR3 coding sequence is TGTGCCAGCAGCCAAGACAGGGACGATTACAATGAGCAGTTCTTC.

This clone was observed a handful of times. This chain connects TRBV27 to TRBJ2-7, with D possibly matching TRBD2 (7 bases). The V gene's germline CDR1 is MNHEY and CDR2 SMNVEV (reference sequence). Deletions cut 5 bases from V and 6 bases from J, with 11 bases between. The CDR3 consists of 12 residues. CDR3 nucleotide sequence: TGTGCCAGCAGTCCGCGGGGGCGCGAGCAGTACTTC. Its translation: CASSPRGREQYF.